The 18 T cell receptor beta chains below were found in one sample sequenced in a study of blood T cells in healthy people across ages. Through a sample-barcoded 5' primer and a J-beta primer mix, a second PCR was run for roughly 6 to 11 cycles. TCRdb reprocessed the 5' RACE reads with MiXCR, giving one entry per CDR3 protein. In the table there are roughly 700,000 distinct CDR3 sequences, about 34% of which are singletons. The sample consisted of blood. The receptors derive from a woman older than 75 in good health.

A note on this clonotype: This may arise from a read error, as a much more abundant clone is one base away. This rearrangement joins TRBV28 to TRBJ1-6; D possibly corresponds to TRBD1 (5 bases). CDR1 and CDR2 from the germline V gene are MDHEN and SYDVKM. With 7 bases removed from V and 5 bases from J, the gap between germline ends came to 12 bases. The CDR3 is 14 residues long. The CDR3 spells CASIGDGDNSPLHF. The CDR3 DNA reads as TGTGCCAGCATTGGGGACGGAGATAATTCACCCCTCCACTTT.

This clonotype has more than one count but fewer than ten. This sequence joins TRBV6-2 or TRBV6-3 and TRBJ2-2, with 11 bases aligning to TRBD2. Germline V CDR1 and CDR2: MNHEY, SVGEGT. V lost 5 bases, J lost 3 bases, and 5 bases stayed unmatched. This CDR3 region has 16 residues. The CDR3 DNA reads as TGTGCCAGCAGTAAACTAGCGGGGGCCTACACCGGGGAGCTGTTTTTT. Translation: CASSKLAGAYTGELFF.

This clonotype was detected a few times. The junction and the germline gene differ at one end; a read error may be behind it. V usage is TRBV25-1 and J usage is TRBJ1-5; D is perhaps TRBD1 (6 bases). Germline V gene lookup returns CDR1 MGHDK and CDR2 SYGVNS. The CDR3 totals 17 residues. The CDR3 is CAGRLTGFRVGNQPQHF. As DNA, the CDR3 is TGTGCCGGCAGACTTACAGGGTTTAGGGTAGGCAATCAGCCCCAGCATTTT.

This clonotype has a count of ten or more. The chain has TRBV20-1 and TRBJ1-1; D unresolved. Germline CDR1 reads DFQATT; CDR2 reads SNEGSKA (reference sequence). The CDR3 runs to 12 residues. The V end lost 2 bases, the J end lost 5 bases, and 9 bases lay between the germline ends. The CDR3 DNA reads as TGCAGTGCTAGATTGCCGGGGACTGAAGCTTTCTTT. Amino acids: CSARLPGTEAFF.

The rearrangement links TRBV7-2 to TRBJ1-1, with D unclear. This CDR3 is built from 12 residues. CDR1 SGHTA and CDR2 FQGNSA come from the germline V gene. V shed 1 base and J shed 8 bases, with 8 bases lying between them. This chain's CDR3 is CASSLDLTEAFF. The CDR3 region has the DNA TGTGCCAGCAGCTTAGATCTAACGGAAGCTTTCTTT.

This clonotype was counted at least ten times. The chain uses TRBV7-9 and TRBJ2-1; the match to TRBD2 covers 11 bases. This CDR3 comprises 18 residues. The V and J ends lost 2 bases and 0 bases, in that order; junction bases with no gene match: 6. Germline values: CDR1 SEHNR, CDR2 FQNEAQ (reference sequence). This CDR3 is CASSLPSGGLVSYNEQFF. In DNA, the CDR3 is TGTGCCAGCAGCTTACCTAGCGGGGGGCTCGTCTCCTACAATGAGCAGTTCTTC.

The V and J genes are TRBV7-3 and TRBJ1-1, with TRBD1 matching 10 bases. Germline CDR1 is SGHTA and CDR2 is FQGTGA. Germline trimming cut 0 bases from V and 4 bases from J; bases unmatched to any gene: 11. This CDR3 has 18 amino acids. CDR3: CASSLTLGGQGSSTEAFF. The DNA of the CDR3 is TGTGCCAGCAGCTTAACGTTAGGGGGACAGGGGTCGAGCACTGAAGCTTTCTTT.

In nucleotides, the CDR3 is TGTGCCAGCAGGGACAGGGAGGCCGGCGGCCACACCTTC. Translated: CASRDREAGGHTF. The chain recombines TRBV2 with TRBJ1-2; TRBD1 matches 8 bases. Germline V gene lookup returns CDR1 SNHLY and CDR2 FYNNEI. Losses at the gene ends were 6 bases for V and 12 bases for J; bases not matched to a gene: 12. The CDR3 extends over 13 amino acids.

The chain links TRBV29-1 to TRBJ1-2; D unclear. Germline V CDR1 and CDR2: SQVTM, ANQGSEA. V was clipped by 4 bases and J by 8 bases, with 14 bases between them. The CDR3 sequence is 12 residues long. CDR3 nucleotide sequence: TGCAGCGTTGTAACGGCGAGCGGGGGCTACACCTTC. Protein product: CSVVTASGGYTF.

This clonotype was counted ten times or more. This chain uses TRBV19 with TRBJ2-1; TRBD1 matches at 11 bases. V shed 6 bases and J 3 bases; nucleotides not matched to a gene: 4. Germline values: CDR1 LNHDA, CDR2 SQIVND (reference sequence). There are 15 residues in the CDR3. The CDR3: CASRTGTGGYNEQFF. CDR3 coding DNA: TGTGCCAGTAGAACCGGGACAGGGGGCTACAATGAGCAGTTCTTC.

Here the CDR3 DNA reads TGCGCCAGCAGCTTGATAGCGGGAGAGGGAGAGACCCAGTACTTC. This translates into CASSLIAGEGETQYF. The rearrangement links TRBV5-1 to TRBJ2-5; 9 bases agree with TRBD2. Per the germline V gene, CDR1 is SGHRS and CDR2 is YFSETQ. The CDR3 spans 15 residues. Trimming removed 1 base from V and 4 bases from J; junction bases left unmatched: 5.

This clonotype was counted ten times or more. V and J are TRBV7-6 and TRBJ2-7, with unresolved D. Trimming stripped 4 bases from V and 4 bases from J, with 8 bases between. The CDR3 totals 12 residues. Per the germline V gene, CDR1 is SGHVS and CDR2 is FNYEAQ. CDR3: CASSSDRYEQYF. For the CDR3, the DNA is TGTGCCAGCAGCTCGGACCGTTACGAGCAGTACTTC.

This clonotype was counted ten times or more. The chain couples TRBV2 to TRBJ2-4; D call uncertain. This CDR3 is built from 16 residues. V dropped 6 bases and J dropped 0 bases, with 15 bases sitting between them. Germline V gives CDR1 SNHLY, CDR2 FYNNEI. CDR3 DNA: TGTGCCAGCAGGGAAAGGGATTCTCTAGCCAAAAACATTCAGTACTTC. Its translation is CASRERDSLAKNIQYF.

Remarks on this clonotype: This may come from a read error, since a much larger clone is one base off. CDR3 bases: TGTGCCAGCAGTTACTGGACTAGGCAGTATTTT. It translates to CASSYWTRQYF. V gene TRBV6-5 combines with J gene TRBJ2-3; 7 bases are shared with TRBD2. Trimming removed 1 base from V and 11 bases from J; junction bases left unmatched: 0. This CDR3 has 11 amino acids. Germline values: CDR1 MNHEY, CDR2 SVGAGI.

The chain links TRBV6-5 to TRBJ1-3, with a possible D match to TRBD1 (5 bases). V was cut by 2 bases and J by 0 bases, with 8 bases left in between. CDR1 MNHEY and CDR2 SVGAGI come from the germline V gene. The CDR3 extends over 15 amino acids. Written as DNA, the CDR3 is TGTGCCAGCAGTTACACCCAGGGCTCTGGAAACACCATATATTTT. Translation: CASSYTQGSGNTIYF.

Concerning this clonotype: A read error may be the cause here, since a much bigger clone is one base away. DNA for the CDR3: TGTGCCGGCAGTCTCTACCCCACAGATACGCAGTATTTT. This encodes CAGSLYPTDTQYF. This chain connects TRBV28 to TRBJ2-3; D is unclear. Per the germline V gene, CDR1 is MDHEN and CDR2 is SYDVKM. The CDR3 extends over 13 amino acids. Full variable domain (rest looked up from reference TRBV28 and TRBJ2-3): DVKVTQSSRYLVKRTGEKVFLECVQDMDHENMFWYRQDPGLGLRLIYFSYDVKMKEKGDIPEGYSVSREKKERFSLILESASTNQTSMYLCAGSLYPTDTQYFGPGTRLTVL.

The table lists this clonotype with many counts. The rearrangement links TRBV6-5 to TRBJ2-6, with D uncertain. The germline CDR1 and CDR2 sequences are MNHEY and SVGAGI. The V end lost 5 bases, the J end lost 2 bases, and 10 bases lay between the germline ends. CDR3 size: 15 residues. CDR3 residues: CASSHNRAGANVLTF. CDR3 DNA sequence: TGTGCCAGCAGTCACAACCGGGCTGGGGCCAACGTCCTGACTTTC.

This CDR3 is CASSLQGGDYGYTF. Written as DNA, the CDR3 is TGCGCCAGCAGCCTCCAAGGGGGCGACTATGGCTACACCTTC. V gene TRBV5-1 combines with J gene TRBJ1-2; TRBD1 agrees at 7 bases. The germline CDR1 and CDR2 sequences are SGHRS and YFSETQ. J was trimmed by 3 bases and V by 4 bases; bases with no gene match: 6. The CDR3 consists of 14 residues.